The entry that follows covers one T cell receptor (beta chain) sequence. This specimen comes from a study of blood T cell repertoires in COVID-19. Turning to the study itself: Whether acute or convalescent, the COVID-19 samples came from the United States, Italy and Spain. The analysed material was cDNA or gDNA that came from T cells, B-cell-depleted T cells, or PBMCs.

Generated by immunoSEQ multiplex PCR, the TCRdb table keeps only in-frame clones and is missing some. The repertoire holds 110,000 to 150,000 clones, with 75% to 85% as singletons. The CDR3 sequence is 13 residues long. Per germline, CDR1 SGHAT and CDR2 FQNNGV. Trimming took off 5 bases at V and 4 bases at J, with 9 bases between the two ends. The receptor's source is a man aged 55 to 70 with acute or convalescent COVID-19. The chain uses TRBV11-2 and TRBJ2-1; D is unclear. Specimen: peripheral blood. The DNA for the CDR3 is TGTGCCAGCAGCGCGGCTAGTTACAATGAGCAGTTCTTC. It yields the protein CASSAASYNEQFF. The full variable domain, completed using reference TRBV11-2 and TRBJ2-1, is EAGVAQSPRYKIIEKRQSVAFWCNPISGHATLYWYQQILGQGPKLLIQFQNNGVVDDSQLPKDRFSAERLKGVDSTLKIQPAKLEDSAVYLCASSAASYNEQFFGPGTRLTVL.